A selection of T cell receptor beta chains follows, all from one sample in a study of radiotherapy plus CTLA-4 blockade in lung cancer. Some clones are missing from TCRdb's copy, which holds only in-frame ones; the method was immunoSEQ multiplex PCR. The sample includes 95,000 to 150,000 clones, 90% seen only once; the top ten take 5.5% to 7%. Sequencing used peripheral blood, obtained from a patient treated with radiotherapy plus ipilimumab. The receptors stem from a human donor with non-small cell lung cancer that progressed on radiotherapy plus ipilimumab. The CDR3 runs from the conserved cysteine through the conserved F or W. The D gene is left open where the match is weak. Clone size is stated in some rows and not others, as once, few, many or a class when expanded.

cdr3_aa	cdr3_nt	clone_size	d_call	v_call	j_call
CASSSQSSGNTEAFF	TGTGCCAGCAGCTCGCAGTCGAGCGGGAACACTGAAGCTTTCTTT	few	.	TRBV7-3	TRBJ1-1
CASSLGLRPSYNEQFF	TGCGCCAGCAGCCTGGGACTACGCCCCTCCTACAATGAGCAGTTCTTC	.	TRBD2	TRBV5-1	TRBJ2-1
CASSGGVSGYGYTF	TGTGCCAGCAGTGGTGGCGTCTCGGGCTATGGCTACACCTTC	.	.	TRBV2	TRBJ1-2
CASSLGLAGGPDTQYF	TGTGCCAGCAGCTTAGGCCTGGCGGGAGGCCCAGATACGCAGTATTTT	.	TRBD2	TRBV13	TRBJ2-3
CASRTGATNTEAFF	TGTGCCAGTAGAACAGGGGCGACGAACACTGAAGCTTTCTTT	.	TRBD1	TRBV19	TRBJ1-1
CASSLGGWGELFF	TGTGCCAGCAGCCTGGGCGGTTGGGGGGAGCTGTTTTTT	.	.	TRBV11-1	TRBJ2-2
CASSLSGTSGSYNEQFF	TGCGCCAGCAGCTTGTCCGGGACTAGTGGCTCCTACAATGAGCAGTTCTTC	once	TRBD2	TRBV5-1	TRBJ2-1
CASSLQYGYTF	TGTGCCAGCAGCTTACAGTATGGCTACACCTTC	.	.	TRBV7-9	TRBJ1-2
CASSSRLADSTDTQYF	TGTGCCAGCAGCTCGCGACTAGCGGATAGCACAGATACGCAGTATTTT	once	TRBD2	TRBV5-4	TRBJ2-3
CASSANRGHEQFF	TGCGCCAGCAGCGCCAACAGGGGCCATGAGCAGTTCTTC	.	TRBD1	TRBV5-1	TRBJ2-1
CASSVFPLAEGGSEQYF	TGTGCCAGCAGCGTATTTCCACTAGCGGAGGGGGGGAGTGAGCAGTACTTC	.	TRBD2	TRBV9	TRBJ2-7
CASSTNTGMVNTIYF	TGTGCCAGCAGCACGAATACAGGGATGGTAAACACCATATATTTT	.	.	TRBV7-9	TRBJ1-3
CASSLGAADTQYF	TGTGCCAGCAGCTTGGGGGCAGCGGATACGCAGTATTTT	.	.	TRBV5-6	TRBJ2-3
CAISRDPQRSYEQYF	TGTGCCATCAGCCGTGACCCCCAGCGTAGTTACGAGCAGTACTTC	.	.	TRBV10-3	TRBJ2-7
CASSISGRNYNEQFF	TGTGCCAGTAGTATAAGCGGTAGGAACTACAATGAGCAGTTCTTC	.	.	TRBV19	TRBJ2-1
CASSVLRGGDYGYTF	TGTGCCAGCAGCGTACTCAGGGGTGGAGACTATGGCTACACCTTC	once	.	TRBV2	TRBJ1-2
CASSTLSDRYRYGYTF	TGTGCCAGTAGCACACTGTCCGACAGGTACCGATATGGCTACACCTTC	.	.	TRBV19	TRBJ1-2
CASSFQGLISNEQFF	TGTGCCAGCAGCTTCCAAGGTTTAATCTCCAATGAGCAGTTCTTC	.	.	TRBV7-9	TRBJ2-1
CASSPLTHRAPSGNTIYF	TGTGCCAGCTCACCACTAACTCACAGGGCACCCTCTGGAAACACCATATATTTT	few	.	TRBV18	TRBJ1-3
CASSESTGGRTLAKNIQYF	TGCGCCAGCAGTGAGTCCACAGGTGGCAGAACCCTAGCCAAAAACATTCAGTACTTC	once	.	TRBV10-2	TRBJ2-4
CASSRDSFTGNTIYF	TGCGCCAGCAGCCGGGACAGCTTTACTGGAAACACCATATATTTT	.	TRBD1	TRBV5-1	TRBJ1-3
CASSPLTAYGYTF	TGTGCCAGCAGCCCGTTGACGGCCTATGGCTACACCTTC	.	.	TRBV2	TRBJ1-2
CASSRQWFTEAFF	TGTGCCAGCAGTAGGCAATGGTTCACTGAAGCTTTCTTT	.	.	TRBV2	TRBJ1-1
CAWTDRGNTIYF	TGCGCCTGGACTGACCGTGGAAACACCATATATTTT	few	.	TRBV10-1	TRBJ1-3
CASSPGLAYEQYF	TGTGCCAGCTCACCCGGTTTAGCCTACGAGCAGTACTTC	.	.	TRBV18	TRBJ2-7
CASSLGGTYNEQFF	TGTGCTAGCAGCTTAGGCGGAACTTACAATGAGCAGTTCTTC	.	.	TRBV7-7	TRBJ2-1
CASSLGLPNNEQFF	TGTGCCAGCAGCTTGGGACTACCTAACAATGAGCAGTTCTTC	.	TRBD2	TRBV7-9	TRBJ2-1
CASRTQVSDTQYF	TGTGCCAGCAGGACACAGGTTTCAGATACGCAGTATTTT	.	.	TRBV13	TRBJ2-3
CASSVDYRGTYEQYF	TGTGCCAGCAGCGTAGATTACAGGGGGACCTACGAGCAGTACTTC	.	TRBD1	TRBV9	TRBJ2-7
CASSERESVVETQYF	TGTGCCAGTAGTGAGCGGGAGTCGGTGGTAGAGACCCAGTACTTC	once	TRBD2	TRBV19	TRBJ2-5
CASTPDPIYGYTF	TGTGCCAGTACCCCAGACCCTATTTATGGCTACACCTTC	.	.	TRBV19	TRBJ1-2
CASSLERALDHYNEQFF	TGTGCCAGCAGCCTCGAGCGGGCGTTAGATCACTACAATGAGCAGTTCTTC	.	.	TRBV2	TRBJ2-1
CASSLGPSEGSYEQYF	TGCGCCAGCAGCTTGGGGCCTAGCGAGGGGTCCTACGAGCAGTACTTC	once	.	TRBV5-1	TRBJ2-7
CASRQGARETQYF	TGTGCCAGCCGACAGGGGGCGAGAGAGACCCAGTACTTC	.	TRBD1	TRBV6-5	TRBJ2-5
CASSPRTGTKAGGLHVYEQYF	TGTGCCAGCAGCCCCCGGACAGGGACCAAGGCGGGAGGTCTCCACGTATACGAGCAGTACTTC	.	.	TRBV4-2	TRBJ2-7
CAWSRGQVQPQHF	TGTGCCTGGAGTAGGGGGCAAGTTCAGCCCCAGCATTTT	.	TRBD1	TRBV30	TRBJ1-5
CAWSIGTGEGQPQHF	TGTGCCTGGAGTATCGGGACAGGGGAAGGGCAGCCCCAGCATTTT	.	TRBD1	TRBV30	TRBJ1-5
CASTLSAASSYNEQFF	TGTGCCAGTACGCTGTCAGCTGCGAGCTCCTACAATGAGCAGTTCTTC	.	.	TRBV19	TRBJ2-1
CASSYTTGADQPQHF	TGTGCCAGCAGTTACACGACAGGGGCCGATCAGCCCCAGCATTTT	.	TRBD1	TRBV6-6	TRBJ1-5
CASSTSTGELFF	TGTGCCAGCTCAACCTCAACCGGGGAGCTGTTTTTT	.	.	TRBV18	TRBJ2-2
CASSPEDRAWEKLFF	TGCGCCAGCAGCCCAGAGGACAGGGCTTGGGAAAAACTGTTTTTT	once	TRBD1	TRBV4-1	TRBJ1-4
CASVFIVGTDTQYF	TGTGCCAGCGTATTTATTGTGGGCACAGATACGCAGTATTTT	.	.	TRBV7-9	TRBJ2-3